This TCR beta chain was identified in a study of regulatory T cells in long-lasting Graves disease. For TCR beta, libraries came from iRepertoire HTBI primers and Arm-PCR of CDR3 regions. From the multiplex PCR reads, TCRdb called clonotypes with MiXCR, one entry per CDR3 protein. The sample has approximately 350,000 distinct CDR3 sequences; about an eighth are singletons. The CDR3 loop spans 17 amino acids. Germline assignment: CDR1 SGHKS and CDR2 YYEKEE (reference sequence). The V and J ends lost 4 bases and 8 bases respectively, with 26 bases between them. Time point defined: newly diagnosed GD, antithyroid drugs for less than 3 months. PBMC RNA served as the TCR library source. This clonotype was recorded many times. The data were also submitted as part of a second study, on T cells in Graves' hyperthyroidism and ophthalmopathy.

This chain joins TRBV5-5 and TRBJ2-3, with D hard to call. The clonotype originates from a young woman with Graves disease. Sequenced here: peripheral blood mononuclear cells (PBMCs), sampled at new diagnosis, from a patient treated with antithyroid drugs. In DNA, the CDR3 is TGTGCCAGCAGCGCGGATTCTTCATCTATCGTCGGCCTTACGCAGTATTTT. This sequence encodes CASSADSSSIVGLTQYF.